This T cell receptor (beta chain) came from a study of cytomegalovirus exposure and HLA in healthy donors. 60 Vbeta and 13 Jbeta primers were used in PCR. Method: immunoSEQ multiplex PCR; TCRdb's copy keeps in-frame clones and lacks some. There are under 110,000 clones in the sample; around 74% occur only once, and about 1.9% lies in the top ten. The V end lost 0 bases, the J end lost 7 bases, and 19 bases lay between the germline ends. Germline CDR1 and CDR2: MDHEN and SYDVKM. The CDR3 is 17 amino acids. Sequences were obtained from PBMCs. This sequence was found in a woman in her thirties or forties in good health and CMV-seronegative. The chain combines TRBV28 with TRBJ2-1, with D possibly matching TRBD1 (6 bases). Here the CDR3 DNA reads TGTGCCAGCAGTTTATGGGAGGACAGCTTTCTTCGTAATGAGCAGTTCTTC. Encoded protein: CASSLWEDSFLRNEQFF.